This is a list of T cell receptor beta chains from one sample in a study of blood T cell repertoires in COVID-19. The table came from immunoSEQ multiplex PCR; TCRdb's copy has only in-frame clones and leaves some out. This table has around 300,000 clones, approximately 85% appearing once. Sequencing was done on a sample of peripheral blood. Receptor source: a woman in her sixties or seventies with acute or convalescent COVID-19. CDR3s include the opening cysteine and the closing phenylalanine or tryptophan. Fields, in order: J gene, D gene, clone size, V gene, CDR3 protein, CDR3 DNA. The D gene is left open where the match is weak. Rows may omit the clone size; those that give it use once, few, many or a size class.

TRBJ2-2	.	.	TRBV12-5	CASGLYRAGELFF	TGTGCTAGTGGTTTGTATAGAGCCGGGGAGCTGTTTTTT
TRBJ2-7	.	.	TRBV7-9	CASSPGSYEQYF	TGTGCCAGCAGCCCAGGGTCCTACGAGCAGTACTTC
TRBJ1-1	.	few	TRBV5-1	CASGEQPGNTEAFF	TGCGCCAGCGGAGAGCAGCCCGGAAACACTGAAGCTTTCTTT
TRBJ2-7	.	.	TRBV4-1	CASSQGDKGTDLVYEQYF	TGCGCCAGCAGCCAAGGGGACAAGGGAACAGATCTGGTCTACGAGCAGTACTTC
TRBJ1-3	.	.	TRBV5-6	CASSLELARGNTIYF	TGTGCCAGCAGCTTGGAGCTCGCCCGTGGAAACACCATATATTTT
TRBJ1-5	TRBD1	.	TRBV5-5	CASSLGDRGNQPQHF	TGTGCCAGCAGCTTGGGGGACAGGGGCAATCAGCCCCAGCATTTT
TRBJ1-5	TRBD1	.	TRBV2	CASSGTGGTQPQHF	TGTGCCAGCAGTGGGACAGGGGGCACTCAGCCCCAGCATTTT
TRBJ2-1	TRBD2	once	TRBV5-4	CASSLRRGDHNEQFF	TGTGCCAGCAGCTTGAGGCGGGGGGACCACAATGAGCAGTTCTTC
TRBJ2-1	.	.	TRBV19	CASSIWDTYNEQFF	TGTGCCAGTAGTATCTGGGACACCTACAATGAGCAGTTCTTC
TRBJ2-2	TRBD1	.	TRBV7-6	CASTSTTGGDTGELFF	TGTGCCAGCACCTCCACGACAGGGGGCGACACCGGGGAGCTGTTTTTT
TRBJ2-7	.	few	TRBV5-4	CASSSGGEQYF	TGTGCCAGCAGCTCAGGTGGCGAGCAGTACTTC
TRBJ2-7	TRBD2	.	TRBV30	CAWSGLAPYEQYF	TGTGCCTGGAGCGGACTAGCGCCCTACGAGCAGTACTTC
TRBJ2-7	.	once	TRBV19	CASSAAAGPYEQYF	TGTGCCAGTAGTGCCGCCGCGGGCCCCTACGAGCAGTACTTC
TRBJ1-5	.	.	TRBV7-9	CASSPQGSGNQPQHF	TGTGCCAGCAGCCCACAGGGTAGTGGCAATCAGCCCCAGCATTTT
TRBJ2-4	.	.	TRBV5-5	CASSFLPAKNIQYF	TGTGCCAGCAGCTTCCTTCCAGCCAAAAACATTCAGTACTTC
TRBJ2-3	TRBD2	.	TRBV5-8	CASSLDNSGVGTDTQYF	TGTGCCAGCAGCTTGGACAATAGCGGGGTAGGGACAGATACGCAGTATTTT
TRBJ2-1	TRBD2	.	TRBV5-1	CASQRGGNNEQFF	TGCGCCAGCCAGCGCGGGGGGAACAATGAGCAGTTCTTC
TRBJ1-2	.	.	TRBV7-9	CASSLTGGDYGYTF	TGTGCCAGCAGCTTAACGGGGGGCGACTATGGCTACACCTTC
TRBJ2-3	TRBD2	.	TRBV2	CASRAGTSGGTDTQYF	TGTGCCAGCAGAGCCGGGACTAGCGGGGGCACAGATACGCAGTATTTT
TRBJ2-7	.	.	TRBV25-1	CASSEKQPPRYEQYF	TGTGCCAGCAGTGAAAAACAGCCTCCTCGGTACGAGCAGTACTTC
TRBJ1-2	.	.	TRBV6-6	CASSRTTSGGYGYTF	TGTGCCAGCAGTCGGACGACATCGGGGGGCTATGGCTACACCTTC
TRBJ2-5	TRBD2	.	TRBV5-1	CASRLGEGETQYF	TGCGCCAGCAGACTCGGGGAGGGGGAGACCCAGTACTTC
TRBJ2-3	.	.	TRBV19	CASKRTTSF	TGTGCCAGTAAGAGGACTACGAGTTTT
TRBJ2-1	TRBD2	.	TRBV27	CASSLSAGGNEQFF	TGTGCCAGCAGTTTATCGGCGGGGGGCAATGAGCAGTTCTTC
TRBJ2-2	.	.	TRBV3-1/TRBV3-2	CASIQRGSTGELFF	TGTGCCAGCATCCAACGGGGATCCACCGGGGAGCTGTTTTTT
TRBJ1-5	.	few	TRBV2	CASLREFNQPQHF	TGTGCCAGCTTGCGGGAGTTTAATCAGCCCCAGCATTTT
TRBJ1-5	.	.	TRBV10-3	CAISERTKGQQPQHF	TGTGCCATCAGTGAGAGGACTAAGGGGCAACAGCCCCAGCATTTT
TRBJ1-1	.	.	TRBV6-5	CASSRDSEKAFF	TGTGCCAGCAGTCGAGACAGCGAGAAAGCTTTCTTT
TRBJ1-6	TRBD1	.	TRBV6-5	CASRQETGNSPLHF	TGTGCCAGCAGACAGGAGACAGGGAATTCACCCCTCCACTTT
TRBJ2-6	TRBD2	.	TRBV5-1	CASSLTGLAGILSGANVLTF	TGCGCCAGCAGCTTGACAGGACTAGCGGGTATCTTGTCTGGGGCCAACGTCCTGACTTTC
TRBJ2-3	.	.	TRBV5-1	CASSRTVGGDTQYF	TGCGCCAGCAGCCGGACGGTGGGGGGAGATACGCAGTATTTT
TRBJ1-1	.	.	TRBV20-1	CSARGAHEAFF	TGCAGTGCTAGAGGGGCCCACGAAGCTTTCTTT
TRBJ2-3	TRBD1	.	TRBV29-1	CSTREQGRFTDTQYF	TGCAGCACAAGAGAACAGGGGCGGTTCACAGATACGCAGTATTTT
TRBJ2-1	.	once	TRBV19	CACSIEDSHEQFF	TGTGCCTGTAGTATAGAAGACTCTCACGAGCAGTTCTTC
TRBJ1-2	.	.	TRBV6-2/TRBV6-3	CASSSPRWGDGYTF	TGTGCCAGCAGTTCCCCTCGGTGGGGGGATGGCTACACCTTC
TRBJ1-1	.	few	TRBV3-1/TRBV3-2	CASSHRQSLGAFF	TGTGCCAGCAGCCACCGACAGTCTTTAGGGGCTTTCTTT
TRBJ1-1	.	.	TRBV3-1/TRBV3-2	CASSLSGGLNTEAFF	TGTGCCAGCAGCCTATCGGGGGGCCTGAACACTGAAGCTTTCTTT